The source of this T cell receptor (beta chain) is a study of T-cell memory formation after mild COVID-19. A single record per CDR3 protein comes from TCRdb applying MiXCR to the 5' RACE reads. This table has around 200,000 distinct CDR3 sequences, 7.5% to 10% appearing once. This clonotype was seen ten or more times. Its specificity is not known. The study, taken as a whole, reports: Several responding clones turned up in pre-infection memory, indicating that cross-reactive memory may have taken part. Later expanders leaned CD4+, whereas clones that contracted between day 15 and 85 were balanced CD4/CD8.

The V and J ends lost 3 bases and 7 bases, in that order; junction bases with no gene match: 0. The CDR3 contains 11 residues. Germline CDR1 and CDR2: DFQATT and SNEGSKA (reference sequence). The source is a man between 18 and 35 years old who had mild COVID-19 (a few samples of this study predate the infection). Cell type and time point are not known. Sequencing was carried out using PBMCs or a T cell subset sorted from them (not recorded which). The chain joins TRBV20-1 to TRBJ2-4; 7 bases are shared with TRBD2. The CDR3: CSARGGNIQYF. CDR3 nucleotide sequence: TGCAGTGCTAGGGGGGGGAACATTCAGTACTTC.